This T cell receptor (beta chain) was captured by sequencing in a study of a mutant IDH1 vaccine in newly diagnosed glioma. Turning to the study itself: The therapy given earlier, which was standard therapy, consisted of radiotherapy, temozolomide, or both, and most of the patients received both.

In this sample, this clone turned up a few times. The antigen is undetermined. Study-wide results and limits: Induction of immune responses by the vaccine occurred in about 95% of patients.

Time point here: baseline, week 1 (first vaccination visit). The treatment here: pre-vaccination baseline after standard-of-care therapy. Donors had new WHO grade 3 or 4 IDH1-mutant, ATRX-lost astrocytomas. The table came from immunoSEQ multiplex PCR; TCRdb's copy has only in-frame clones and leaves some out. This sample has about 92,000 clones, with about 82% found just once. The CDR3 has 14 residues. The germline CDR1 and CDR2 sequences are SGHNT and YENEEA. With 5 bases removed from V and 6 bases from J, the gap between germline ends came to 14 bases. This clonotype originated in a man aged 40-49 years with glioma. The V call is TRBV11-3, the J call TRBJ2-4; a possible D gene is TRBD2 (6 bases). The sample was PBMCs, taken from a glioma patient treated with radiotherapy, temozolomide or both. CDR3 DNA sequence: TGTGCCAGCAGCCCCTCCCACGGGAGAAACATTCAGTACTTC. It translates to CASSPSHGRNIQYF.